Presented here are 30 T cell receptor beta chains from one specimen sequenced in a study of tumor-infiltrating lymphocytes in primary liver carcinoma. Co-extraction of both nucleic acids (RNA and DNA) used roughly 18-34 mg of unsorted bulk tissue. cDNA specific to TCR beta was made from 500 to 650 ng of total RNA, with a constant-region primer employed for priming. Three nested multiplex PCR rounds, a slightly modified ARM-PCR method, built the TCR beta libraries. A C-beta reverse primer and TRBV1-TRBV30 forward primers served in each of the first two PCR rounds, at 10 cycles apiece. TCRdb analysed the multiplex PCR reads with MiXCR anew, one entry per CDR3 protein. The profile covers about 84,000 distinct CDR3 sequences, with about three quarters appearing a single time and roughly 21% taken by the ten largest. The sequencing sample was made of liver tumor tissue from sampling region 1. Subset given: tumor region T1, superior pole. These receptor sequences come from a man between 40 and 49 years old with primary liver carcinoma and hepatitis B virus infection.

A word on this clonotype: The junction differs from germline at one of its ends, possibly a read error. The CDR3, as DNA: TGTGCCATCACCGGGCAGGGGATCTACGAGCACTACTTC. Encoded protein: CAITGQGIYEHYF. The chain employs TRBV6-2 or TRBV6-3 and TRBJ2-7; TRBD1 might be the D (6 bases). Per germline, CDR1 MNHEY and CDR2 SVGEGT. CDR3 length: 13 amino acids.

About this clonotype itself: A junction boundary mismatches the germline segment, possibly from a read error. This chain joins TRBV30 and TRBJ2-5; TRBD1 matches at 8 bases. The CDR3 has 13 residues. Germline CDR1 is GTSNPN and CDR2 is SVGIG (reference sequence). The CDR3 DNA reads TGTGCCCTACACTCAGGGGGCAGGGAGACCCAACACTTC. Protein: CALHSGGRETQHF. The full variable domain, completed using reference TRBV30 and TRBJ2-5, is SQTIHQWPATLVQPVGSPLSLECTVEGTSNPNLYWYRQAAGRGLQLLFYSVGIGQISSEVPQNLSASRPQDRQFILSSKKLLLSDSGFYLCALHSGGRETQHFGPGTRLLVL.

This clonotype was counted many times. The gene calls are TRBV7-8 and TRBJ2-2; D uncertain. There are 13 residues in the CDR3. The V gene lost 3 bases and the J gene lost 3 bases, with 5 bases spanning the gap. In germline, CDR1 is SGHVS, CDR2 FQNEAQ. In DNA form, the CDR3 reads TGTGCCAGCAGCTTTTCCGACACCGGGGAGCTGTTTTTT. It yields the protein CASSFSDTGELFF.

Of note for this clonotype: A read error is possible here, since a much larger clone lies one base away. The CDR3 bases are TGTGCCAGCAGCCATAGCCCAGGGGATGATCAGTTCTTC. Its translation: CASSHSPGDDQFF. The chain couples TRBV7-9 to TRBJ2-1, with D possibly being TRBD1 (6 bases). CDR1 and CDR2 (germline): SEHNR, FQNEAQ (reference sequence). The CDR3 is made up of 13 amino acids.

This clonotype was seen only once. The final CDR3 position lacks the conserved phenylalanine or tryptophan, pointing to a likely read error. Because the CDR3's place on the DNA is in doubt, the DNA is left out and the CDR3 is given as listed by TCRdb. The gene calls are TRBV10-2 and TRBJ2-1; the table assigns TRBD1, which was not confirmed against the DNA. The CDR3 is made up of 11 amino acids, end residues included. Germline V gene sequence: CDR1 WSHSY, CDR2 SAAADI. This chain's CDR3 is CTSSVSPLRFL.

This clonotype was found a few times. A read error may explain this, as a much larger clone is one base away. The chain links TRBV6-1 to TRBJ1-6, with TRBD1 as a possible D gene (5 bases). Trimming stripped 2 bases from V and 9 bases from J, with 11 bases between. CDR1 and CDR2 from the germline V gene are MNHNS and SASEGT. The CDR3 contains 14 residues. CDR3 loop: CASSEQGRGSPLHF. The CDR3 coding sequence is TGTGCCAGCAGTGAACAGGGTCGGGGTTCACCCCTCCACTTT.

Note on this clonotype: At one end the junction does not follow the germline gene, possibly because of a read error. CDR3 sequence (DNA): TGTACCATCAGTCCCTCGCCCCGGGTGGACACCGGGGAGCTATTTTTT. Its translation is CTISPSPRVDTGELFF. V gene TRBV10-3 combines with J gene TRBJ2-2; possibly TRBD1 or TRBD2 for D (5 bases each). This CDR3 contains 16 residues. Per the germline V gene, CDR1 is ENHRY and CDR2 is SYGVKD.

This clonotype was recorded many times. The chain carries TRBV4-2 and TRBJ2-7, with 15 bases aligning to TRBD2. This CDR3 contains 15 residues. Germline trimming cut 6 bases from V and 3 bases from J; bases unmatched to any gene: 3. CDR1 and CDR2 (germline): LGHNA, YNFKEQ. The CDR3 nucleotides read TGTGCCAGCAGGGGGACTAGCGGGAGGAACTACGAGCAGTACTTC. It encodes CASRGTSGRNYEQYF.

This chain joins TRBV7-3 and TRBJ2-2; D is unresolved. V shed 5 bases and J shed 8 bases, with 9 bases lying between them. Germline V gives CDR1 SGHTA, CDR2 FQGTGA. This CDR3 spans 12 amino acids. CDR3 DNA: TGTGCCAGCAGCATTCTTAGAGGGGAGCTGTTTTTT. Encoded protein: CASSILRGELFF.

This clonotype occurred many times. The chain links TRBV6-6 to TRBJ1-1, with a tentative D call TRBD1 (6 bases). The germline CDR1 and CDR2 sequences are MNHNY and SVGAGI (reference sequence). The CDR3 spans 19 residues. Trimming took off 3 bases at V and 4 bases at J, with 27 bases between the two ends. The CDR3 protein is CASSYDVNREVGGFTEAFF. In DNA form, the CDR3 reads TGTGCCAGCAGTTATGATGTGAACAGGGAAGTGGGTGGATTCACTGAAGCTTTCTTT.

As to this clonotype: Germline and junction disagree at one end, which may indicate a read error. In nucleotides, the CDR3 is TGTGCCGGCAGCTTAGAAAGGTGCGCCGAGCATTACTTC. Its protein product is CAGSLERCAEHYF. The rearrangement links TRBV11-2 to TRBJ2-7; D ambiguous. CDR1 is SGHAT and CDR2 is FQNNGV in the germline V gene. The CDR3 totals 13 residues.

As regards this clonotype: This may arise from a read error, as a much more abundant clone is one base away. This sequence joins TRBV14 and TRBJ2-1; 7 nucleotides line up with TRBD2. Germline loops: CDR1 SGHDN, CDR2 FVKESK. This CDR3 comprises 15 residues. As DNA, the CDR3 is TGTGGCAGCAGCCCCCCGGGGGGCTCCTACAATGAGCAGTTCTTC. The encoded protein is CGSSPPGGSYNEQFF. The variable domain in full, completed from reference TRBV14 and TRBJ2-1, reads EAGVTQFPSHSVIEKGQTVTLRCDPISGHDNLYWYRRVMGKEIKFLLHFVKESKQDESGMPNNRFLAERTGGTYSTLKVQPAELEDSGVYFCGSSPPGGSYNEQFFGPGTRLTVL.

This chain uses TRBV20-1 with TRBJ2-7; D possibly corresponds to TRBD2 (5 bases). V dropped 1 base and J dropped 6 bases, with 10 bases sitting between them. The CDR3 length is 12 residues. The germline V gene encodes CDR1 DFQATT and CDR2 SNEGSKA (reference sequence). In DNA, the CDR3 is TGCAGTGCTAGAGGTGAGGGTTTCGAGCAGTACTTC. Residues: CSARGEGFEQYF.

Regarding this clonotype: The junction and the germline gene differ at one end; a read error may be behind it. This chain joins TRBV10-1 and TRBJ2-3; TRBD1 matches at 9 bases. Per germline, CDR1 WNHNN and CDR2 SYGVQD (reference sequence). The CDR3 contains 15 residues. As DNA, the CDR3 is TGCGCCAACAGTGTAACCGGGACAGGGACCGATGCGCAGTATTTT. Its translation: CANSVTGTGTDAQYF.

The V and J genes are TRBV28 and TRBJ1-2; weak D call: TRBD1 (6 bases). The CDR3 is 13 residues long. The V end lost 8 bases, the J end lost 6 bases, and 16 bases lay between the germline ends. Germline V gives CDR1 MDHEN, CDR2 SYDVKM. The CDR3 region has the DNA TGTGCCAGCCAAAGGGGGGATATTAATGGCTACACCTTC. Protein: CASQRGDINGYTF.

Worth noting for this clonotype: It is likely a read error, because the conserved phenylalanine at the end of the CDR3 is missing. It is unclear where the CDR3 begins or ends on the DNA, so no DNA is shown, and the CDR3 is as TCRdb lists it. This sequence joins TRBV11-2 and TRBJ1-2; the table's D call, TRBD1, was not checked against the DNA. The CDR3 is 14 residues long, counting both termini. The germline V gene encodes CDR1 SGHAT and CDR2 FQNNGV. CDR3 region: CASNERDTTYGNTL.

The CDR3, as DNA: TGCGCCTGTAGGGAACAGGGGGCAAAGACCCAGTACTTC. It encodes CACREQGAKTQYF. V is TRBV5-1 and J is TRBJ2-5, with TRBD1 matching 9 bases. The CDR3 length is 13 residues. With V trimmed by 10 bases and J by 6 bases, 10 bases remained unmatched. From germline, CDR1 is SGHRS and CDR2 YFSETQ. Based on the CDR3 plus reference TRBV5-1 and TRBJ2-5, the full variable domain is KAGVTQTPRYLIKTRGQQVTLSCSPISGHRSVSWYQQTPGQGLQFLFEYFSETQRNKGNFPGRFSGRQFSNSRSEMNVSTLELGDSALYLCACREQGAKTQYFGPGTRLLVL.

Remarks on this clonotype: An end of the junction differs from the germline gene, which may be a read error. The J gene is TRBJ2-7, the V gene TRBV12-3 or TRBV12-4; 7 bases are shared with TRBD1. This CDR3 comprises 12 residues. CDR3 sequence: CARSRQGYEQYF. The DNA for the CDR3 is TGTGCCAGGAGCCGACAGGGTTACGAACAGTACTTC.

With regard to this clonotype: At one boundary the junction diverges from the germline segment, which might be a read error. V gene TRBV28 combines with J gene TRBJ2-7; D is ambiguous. CDR1 is MDHEN and CDR2 is SYDVKM in the germline V gene. This CDR3 region has 14 residues. The CDR3 loop is CVISLIAYYYEQYF. The CDR3 DNA sequence: TGTGTCATCAGTTTAATTGCCTATTACTACGAGCAGTATTTC.

This clonotype was seen at least ten times. V is TRBV28 and J is TRBJ2-2; possibly TRBD2 for D (5 bases). V lost 5 bases and J lost 4, with 8 bases in between. This CDR3 spans 13 amino acids. Germline CDR1 MDHEN, CDR2 SYDVKM. The DNA for the CDR3 is TGTGCCAGCAGTGAACGGGGCACCGGGGAGCTGTTTTTT. Translating gives CASSERGTGELFF.

Concerning this clonotype: At one of its ends the junction is not consistent with the germline gene, which may arise from a read error. DNA of the CDR3: TGTGCCAGTAGTGAAACTAGCATTGCTAGCACAGATACGCAGTATTTT. This encodes CASSETSIASTDTQYF. This rearrangement joins TRBV6-1 to TRBJ2-3; weak D call: TRBD2 (6 bases). The CDR3 has 16 residues. The germline gives CDR1 MNHNS, CDR2 SASEGT.

This clonotype was detected only a few times. The chain links TRBV28 to TRBJ2-1, with 9 bases identical to TRBD1. Per the germline V gene, CDR1 is MDHEN and CDR2 is SYDVKM. The CDR3 has 15 residues. The junction had 8 bases not matched to a gene; V was cut back by 3 bases and J by 8 bases. The CDR3 nucleotides are TGTGCCAGCAGTTTTAGAACAGGGGGCTTCGATGAGCAGTTCTTC. The encoded protein is CASSFRTGGFDEQFF.

The CDR3 nucleotides are TGTGCCAGCAGCTCAGGGGAGAACACCGGGGAGCTGTTTTTT. Amino acid sequence: CASSSGENTGELFF. The chain combines TRBV11-2 with TRBJ2-2; D might be TRBD1 (6 bases). The V end lost 4 bases, the J end lost 1 base, and 7 bases lay between the germline ends. Germline CDR1 and CDR2: SGHAT and FQNNGV. The length of the CDR3 is 14 residues.

In regard to this clonotype: A much larger clone is a single base away; this may be a read error. V gene TRBV2 combines with J gene TRBJ2-5; D uncertain. The CDR3 length is 11 residues. With 6 bases removed from V and 5 bases from J, the gap between germline ends came to 7 bases. The germline V gene has CDR1 SNHLY and CDR2 FYNNEI. As DNA, the CDR3 is TGTGCCAGCAGCCTCCATGAGACCCAGTACTTC. It yields the protein CASSLHETQYF.

The chain combines TRBV12-3 or TRBV12-4 with TRBJ2-3, with 8 bases aligning to TRBD2. There are 15 residues in the CDR3. V gave up 11 bases and J gave up 3 bases; unmatched junction bases: 13. The CDR3 spells CACSLLGLVTDTQYF. The CDR3 bases are TGTGCCTGTAGTTTACTGGGACTAGTAACAGATACGCAGTATTTT.

A note on this clonotype: Since a much larger clone is just one base distant, this may be a read error. This chain joins TRBV7-9 and TRBJ2-2, with D possibly matching TRBD2 (6 bases). The CDR3 is 14 amino acids. Germline CDR1 and CDR2: SEHNR and FQNEAQ (reference sequence). CDR3: CAGSGPGSTGELFF. The CDR3 DNA reads as TGTGCCGGCAGCGGGCCGGGATCTACCGGGGAGCTGTTTTTT.

In its sample, this clonotype was seen many times. J is TRBJ1-4 and V is TRBV6-5; D gene unclear. CDR1 is MNHEY and CDR2 is SVGAGI in the germline V gene. The V end was cut by 1 base, the J end by 4 bases, with 16 bases between. The length of the CDR3 is 17 residues. CDR3 DNA sequence: TGTGCCAGCAGTTACTATTGGGATTCGGCGCTTAATGAAAAACTGTTTTTT. It is translated as CASSYYWDSALNEKLFF.

A note on this clonotype: A much larger clone differs from this one at a single base, so this may be a read error. V is TRBV6-2 or TRBV6-3 and J is TRBJ2-1, with TRBD2 as a possible D gene (5 bases). With 2 bases removed from V and 11 bases from J, the gap between germline ends came to 16 bases. CDR1 is MNHEY, CDR2 SVGEGT, per germline. This CDR3 comprises 14 residues. The CDR3 nucleotides read TGTGCCAGCAGTTACATTTCGAGGGCCGGGAAGCAGTTCTTC. Translation: CASSYISRAGKQFF.

This clonotype was detected only once. One end of the junction varies from germline; a read error may be responsible. This chain links TRBV11-3 with TRBJ1-1; D may be TRBD1 (5 bases). Germline V gives CDR1 SGHNT, CDR2 YENEEA. The CDR3 is 13 amino acids. CDR3 protein: CASSLAGGAEAFF. The CDR3 bases are TGTGCAAGCAGCTTAGCAGGAGGGGCTGAAGCTTTCTTT.

Concerning this clonotype: The conserved phenylalanine or tryptophan is not found at the CDR3 terminus, so this likely reflects a read error. The rearrangement links TRBV11-2 to TRBJ2-2, with a weak D call TRBD2 (5 bases). The CDR3 consists of 16 residues. Germline V lookup: CDR1 SGHAT, CDR2 FQNNGV. DNA for the CDR3: TGTTCCAGCAGCTTAGTGGCGCTAGCAGGAACCGGGGAGCTGTTTTCT. As protein: CSSSLVALAGTGELFS.